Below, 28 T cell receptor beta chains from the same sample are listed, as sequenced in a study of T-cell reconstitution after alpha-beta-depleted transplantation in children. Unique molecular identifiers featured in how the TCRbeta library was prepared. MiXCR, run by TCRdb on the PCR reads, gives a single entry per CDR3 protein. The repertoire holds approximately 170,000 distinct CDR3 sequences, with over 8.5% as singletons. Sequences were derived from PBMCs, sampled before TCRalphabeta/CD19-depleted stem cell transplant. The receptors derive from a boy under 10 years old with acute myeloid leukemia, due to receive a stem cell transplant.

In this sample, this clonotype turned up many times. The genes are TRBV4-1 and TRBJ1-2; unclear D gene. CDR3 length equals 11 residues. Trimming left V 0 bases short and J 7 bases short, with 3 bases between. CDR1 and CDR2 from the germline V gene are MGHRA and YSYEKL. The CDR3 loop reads CASSQDVGYTF. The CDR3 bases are TGCGCCAGCAGCCAAGATGTTGGCTACACCTTC.

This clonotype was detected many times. The CDR3 sequence: CASSLKQGSYGYTF. Written as DNA, the CDR3 is TGCGCCAGCAGCCTGAAACAAGGGAGCTATGGCTACACCTTC. The rearrangement joins TRBV4-1 to TRBJ1-2; no clear D gene. Germline CDR1 is MGHRA and CDR2 is YSYEKL. The CDR3 is made up of 14 amino acids. The V and J ends lost 4 bases and 4 bases respectively, with 13 bases between them.

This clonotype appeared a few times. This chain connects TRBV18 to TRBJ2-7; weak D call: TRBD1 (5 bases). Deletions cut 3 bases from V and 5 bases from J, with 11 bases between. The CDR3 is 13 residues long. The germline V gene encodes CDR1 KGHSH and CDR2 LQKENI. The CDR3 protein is CASSPTEPNEQYV. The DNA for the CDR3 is TGTGCCAGCTCACCGACAGAACCGAACGAGCAGTACGTC.

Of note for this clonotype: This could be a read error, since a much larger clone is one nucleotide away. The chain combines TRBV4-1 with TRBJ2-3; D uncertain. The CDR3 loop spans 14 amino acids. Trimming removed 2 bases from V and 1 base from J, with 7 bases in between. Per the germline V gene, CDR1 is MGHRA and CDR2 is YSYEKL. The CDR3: CASSQYEGTDTQYF. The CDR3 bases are TGCGCCAGCAGCCAATATGAGGGCACAGATACGCAGTATTTT.

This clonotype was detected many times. Here the CDR3 DNA reads TGCGCCAGCAGCTTACAGGGCAGGGACGATGAAAAACTGTTTTTT. Its protein product is CASSLQGRDDEKLFF. V gene TRBV5-1 combines with J gene TRBJ1-4; D perhaps matches TRBD1 (6 bases). The CDR3 has 15 residues. The germline V gene encodes CDR1 SGHRS and CDR2 YFSETQ. V lost 2 bases and J 6 bases, leaving 14 bases between the germline ends.

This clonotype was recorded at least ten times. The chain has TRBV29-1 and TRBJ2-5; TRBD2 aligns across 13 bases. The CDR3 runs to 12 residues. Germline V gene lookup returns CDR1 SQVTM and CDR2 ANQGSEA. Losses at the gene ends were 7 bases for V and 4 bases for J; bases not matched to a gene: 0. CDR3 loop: CSGLAGGETQYF. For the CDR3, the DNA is TGCAGCGGACTAGCGGGGGGAGAGACCCAGTACTTC.

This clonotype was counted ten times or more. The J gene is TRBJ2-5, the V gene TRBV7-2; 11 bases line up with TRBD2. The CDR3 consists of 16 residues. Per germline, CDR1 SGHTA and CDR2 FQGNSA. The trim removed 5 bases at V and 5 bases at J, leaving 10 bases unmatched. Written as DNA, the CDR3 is TGTGCCAGCAGCCCTATCGGACTAGCGGGCCGCGAGACCCAGTACTTC. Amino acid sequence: CASSPIGLAGRETQYF. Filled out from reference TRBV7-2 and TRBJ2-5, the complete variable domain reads GAGVSQSPSNKVTEKGKDVELRCDPISGHTALYWYRQSLGQGLEFLIYFQGNSAPDKSGLPSDRFSAERTGGSVSTLTIQRTQQEDSAVYLCASSPIGLAGRETQYFGPGTRLLVL.

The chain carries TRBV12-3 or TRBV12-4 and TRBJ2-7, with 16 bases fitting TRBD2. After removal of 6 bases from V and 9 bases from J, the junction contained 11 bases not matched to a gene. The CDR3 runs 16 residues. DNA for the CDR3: TGTGCCAGCAGGGGGACTAGCGGGAGGGCGCCCAACGGGCAGTACTTC. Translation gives CASRGTSGRAPNGQYF.

DNA of the CDR3: TGTGCCAGCAGAATGAACAGGGGACCGGAGACCCAGTACTTC. It yields the protein CASRMNRGPETQYF. The chain is built from TRBV7-9 and TRBJ2-5; the match to TRBD1 covers 7 bases. The CDR3 totals 14 residues. Germline CDR1 reads SEHNR; CDR2 reads FQNEAQ (reference sequence). With V trimmed by 6 bases and J by 5 bases, 9 bases remained unmatched.

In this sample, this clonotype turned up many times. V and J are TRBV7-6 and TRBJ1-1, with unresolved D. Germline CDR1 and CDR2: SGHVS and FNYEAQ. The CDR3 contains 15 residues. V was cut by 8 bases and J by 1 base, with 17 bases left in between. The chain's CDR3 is CASRSLSGGNTEAFF. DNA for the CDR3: TGTGCCAGCCGCAGCTTATCGGGCGGGAACACTGAAGCTTTCTTT.

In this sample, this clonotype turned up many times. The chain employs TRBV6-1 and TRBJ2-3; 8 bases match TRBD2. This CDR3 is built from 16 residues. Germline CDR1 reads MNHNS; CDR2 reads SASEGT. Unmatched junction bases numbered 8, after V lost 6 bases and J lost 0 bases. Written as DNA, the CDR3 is TGTGCCAGCAGGCTGACTAGCGCTATGAGCACAGATACGCAGTATTTT. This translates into CASRLTSAMSTDTQYF.

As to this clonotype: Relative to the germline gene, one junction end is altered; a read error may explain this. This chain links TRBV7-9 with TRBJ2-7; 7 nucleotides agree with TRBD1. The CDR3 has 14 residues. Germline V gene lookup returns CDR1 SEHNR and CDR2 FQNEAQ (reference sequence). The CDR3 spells CASILRQGRSEQYF. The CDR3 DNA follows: TGTGCCAGCATCTTAAGACAGGGTCGAAGCGAGCAGTACTTC.

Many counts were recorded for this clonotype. Written as DNA, the CDR3 is TGTGCCAGCAGTTACACTAACTATGGCTACACCTTC. Encoded protein: CASSYTNYGYTF. J is TRBJ1-2 and V is TRBV6-5; D is unclear. The CDR3 contains 12 residues. Trimming pared 2 bases from V and 0 bases from J, leaving 1 base between. The germline V gene encodes CDR1 MNHEY and CDR2 SVGAGI.

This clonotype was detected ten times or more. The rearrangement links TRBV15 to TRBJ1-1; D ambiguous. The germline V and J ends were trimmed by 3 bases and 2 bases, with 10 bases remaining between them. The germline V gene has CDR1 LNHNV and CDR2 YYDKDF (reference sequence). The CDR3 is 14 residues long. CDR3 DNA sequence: TGTGCCACCAGCAGGGCACAGTACAACACTGAAGCTTTCTTT. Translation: CATSRAQYNTEAFF.

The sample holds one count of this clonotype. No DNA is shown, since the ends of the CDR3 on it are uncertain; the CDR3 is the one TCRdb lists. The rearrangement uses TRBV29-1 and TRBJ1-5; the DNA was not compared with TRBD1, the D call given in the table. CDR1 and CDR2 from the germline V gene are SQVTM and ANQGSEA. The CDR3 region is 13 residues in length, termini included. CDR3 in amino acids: CSVGQGANQPHHF.

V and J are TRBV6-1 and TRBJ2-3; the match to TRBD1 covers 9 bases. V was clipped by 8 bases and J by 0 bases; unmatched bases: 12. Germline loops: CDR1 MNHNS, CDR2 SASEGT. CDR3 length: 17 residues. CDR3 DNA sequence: TGTGCCAGCCGCGCGGGACAGGGCACGTATAGCACAGATACGCAGTATTTT. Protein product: CASRAGQGTYSTDTQYF.

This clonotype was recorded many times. The CDR3 spells CAISESTPGNEQFF. For the CDR3, the DNA is TGTGCCATCAGTGAGTCGACTCCGGGCAATGAGCAGTTCTTC. V is TRBV10-3 and J is TRBJ2-1; D call uncertain. The CDR3 totals 14 residues. V was trimmed by 0 bases and J by 6 bases, leaving 9 bases between them. Germline values: CDR1 ENHRY, CDR2 SYGVKD.

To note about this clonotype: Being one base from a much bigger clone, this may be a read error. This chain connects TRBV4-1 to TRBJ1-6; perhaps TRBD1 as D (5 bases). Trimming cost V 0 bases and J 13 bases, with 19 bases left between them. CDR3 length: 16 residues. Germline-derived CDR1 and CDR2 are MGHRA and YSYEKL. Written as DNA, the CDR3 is TGCGCCAGCAGCCAAGATTTTGTTCAGGGCTTTATGCCCCTCCACTTT. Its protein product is CASSQDFVQGFMPLHF.

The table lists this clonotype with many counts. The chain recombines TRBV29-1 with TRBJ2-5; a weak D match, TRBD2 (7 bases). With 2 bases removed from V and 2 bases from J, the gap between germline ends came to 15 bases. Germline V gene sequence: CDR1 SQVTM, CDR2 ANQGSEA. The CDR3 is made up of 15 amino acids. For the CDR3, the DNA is TGCAGCGTTGAATGGGCGAGGGGGGGTCAAGAGACCCAGTACTTC. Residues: CSVEWARGGQETQYF.

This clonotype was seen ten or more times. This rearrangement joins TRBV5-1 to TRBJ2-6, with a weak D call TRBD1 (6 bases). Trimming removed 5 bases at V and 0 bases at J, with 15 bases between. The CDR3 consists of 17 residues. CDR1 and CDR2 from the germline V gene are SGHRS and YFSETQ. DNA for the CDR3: TGCGCCAGCAGTTCTGGGACATTTACCTCTGGGGCCAACGTCCTGACTTTC. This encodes CASSSGTFTSGANVLTF.

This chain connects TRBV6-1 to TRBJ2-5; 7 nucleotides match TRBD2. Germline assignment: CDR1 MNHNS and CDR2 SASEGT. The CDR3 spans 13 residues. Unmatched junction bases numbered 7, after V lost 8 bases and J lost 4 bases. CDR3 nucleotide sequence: TGTGCCAGCTTCACGGGGGGAGGAGAGACCCAGTACTTC. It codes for CASFTGGGETQYF.

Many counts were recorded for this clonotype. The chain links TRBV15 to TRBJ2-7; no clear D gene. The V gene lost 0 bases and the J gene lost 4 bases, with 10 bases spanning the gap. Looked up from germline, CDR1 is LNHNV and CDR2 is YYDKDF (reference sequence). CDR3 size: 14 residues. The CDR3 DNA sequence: TGTGCCACCAGCAGAGATTATGAGTTATACGAGCAGTACTTC. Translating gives CATSRDYELYEQYF.

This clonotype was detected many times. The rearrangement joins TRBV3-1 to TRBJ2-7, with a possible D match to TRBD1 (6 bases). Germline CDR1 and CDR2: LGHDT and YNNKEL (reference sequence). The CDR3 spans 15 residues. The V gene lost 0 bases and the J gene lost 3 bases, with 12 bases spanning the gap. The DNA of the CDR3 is TGTGCCAGCAGCCAAGACAGGGGCCTCGGCTACGAGCAGTACTTC. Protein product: CASSQDRGLGYEQYF.

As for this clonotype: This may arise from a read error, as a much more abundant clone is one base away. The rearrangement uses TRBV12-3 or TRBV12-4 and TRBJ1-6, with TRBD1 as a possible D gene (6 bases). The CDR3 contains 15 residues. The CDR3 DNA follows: TGTGCCTGCAGTGCCCGGACAGTGTCTAATTCACCCCTCCACTTT. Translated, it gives CACSARTVSNSPLHF.

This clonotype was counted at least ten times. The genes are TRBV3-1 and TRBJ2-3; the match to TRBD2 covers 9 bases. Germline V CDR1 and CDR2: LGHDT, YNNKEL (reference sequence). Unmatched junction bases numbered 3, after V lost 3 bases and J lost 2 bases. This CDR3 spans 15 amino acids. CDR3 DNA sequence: TGTGCCAGCAGCCAGCTAGCGGGGAACACAGATACGCAGTATTTT. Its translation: CASSQLAGNTDTQYF.

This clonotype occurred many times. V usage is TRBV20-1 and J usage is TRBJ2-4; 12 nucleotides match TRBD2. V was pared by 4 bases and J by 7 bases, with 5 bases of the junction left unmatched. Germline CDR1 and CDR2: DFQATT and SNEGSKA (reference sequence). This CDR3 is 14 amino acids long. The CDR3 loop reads CSATSGRVVNIQYF. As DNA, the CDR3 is TGCAGTGCTACTAGCGGGAGGGTCGTGAACATTCAGTACTTC.

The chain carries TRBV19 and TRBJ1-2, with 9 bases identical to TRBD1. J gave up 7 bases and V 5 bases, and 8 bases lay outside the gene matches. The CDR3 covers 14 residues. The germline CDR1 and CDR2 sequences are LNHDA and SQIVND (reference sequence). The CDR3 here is CASSVPGQGSGYTF. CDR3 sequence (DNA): TGTGCCAGTAGTGTACCGGGACAGGGATCTGGCTACACCTTC.

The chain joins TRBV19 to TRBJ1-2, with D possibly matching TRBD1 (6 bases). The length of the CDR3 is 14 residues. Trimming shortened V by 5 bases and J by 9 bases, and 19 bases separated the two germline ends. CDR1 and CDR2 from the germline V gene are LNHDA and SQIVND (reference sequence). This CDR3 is CASSPRAGVVSYTF. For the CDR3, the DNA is TGTGCCAGTAGTCCGCGGGCAGGGGTCGTAAGCTACACCTTC.